This T cell receptor beta chain is drawn from a study of blood T cell repertoires in COVID-19. At the level of the study: The United States, Italy and Spain provided the acute and convalescent COVID-19 samples. T cells, B-cell-depleted T cells, or PBMCs supplied cDNA or gDNA.

How the authors handled the data: Estimated nucleated cell counts came from reference gene primer amplification. The assay was immunoSEQ multiplex PCR, and TCRdb's table has in-frame clones only and misses some. V and J calls and clone size are copied from that table; D and trimming were computed from the DNA. The table has under 130,000 clones, 87% seen once. Looked up from germline, CDR1 is SGHRS and CDR2 is YFSETQ. The CDR3 extends over 14 amino acids. Trimming cost V 4 bases and J 7 bases, with 14 bases left between them. The chain combines TRBV5-1 with TRBJ1-4, with D possibly being TRBD1 (6 bases). The receptor's source is a man over 45 in a cohort sampled during active COVID-19. The sequencing sample was made of peripheral blood. CDR3 nucleotides: TGCGCCAGCAGCACCGGGACACAATCTGAAAAACTGTTTTTT. Translated, it gives CASSTGTQSEKLFF.